A selection of T cell receptor beta chains follows, all from one sample in a study of shared clonotypes between healthy human individuals. TCRdb's table, derived via immunoSEQ multiplex PCR, lists solely in-frame clones and lacks some. Among roughly 2.1 million clones, 93% were seen once, and the ten largest hold more than 1.5%. The sequenced material came from naive CD8+ T cells from PBMCs. Receptors were obtained from a man between 18 and 35 years old in good health. Some clones in this sample may be carry-over from other donors' samples. Both conserved end residues are part of each CDR3. D genes are given only for firm matches. Only some rows state a clone size, as once, few, many or a class for expanded clones.

d_call: TRBD1
j_call: TRBJ2-7
v_call: TRBV15
clone_size: .
cdr3_nt: TGTGCCACCAGCCCAGGGACAGGGTACGAGCAGTACTTC
cdr3_aa: CATSPGTGYEQYF

d_call: .
j_call: TRBJ1-1
v_call: TRBV27
clone_size: .
cdr3_nt: TGTGCCAGCAGTTTCGCTTGGGGATCGACTGAAGCTTTCTTT
cdr3_aa: CASSFAWGSTEAFF

d_call: TRBD2
j_call: TRBJ2-7
v_call: TRBV15
clone_size: .
cdr3_nt: TGTGCCACCAGCAGAAATAGCGGGAGTCGGCACGAGCAGTACTTC
cdr3_aa: CATSRNSGSRHEQYF

d_call: .
j_call: TRBJ1-1
v_call: TRBV27
clone_size: .
cdr3_nt: TGTGCCAGCAGTTTATCCCAGGTAGCGAACACTGAAGCTTTCTTT
cdr3_aa: CASSLSQVANTEAFF

d_call: TRBD1
j_call: TRBJ1-2
v_call: TRBV11-2
clone_size: .
cdr3_nt: TGTGCCAGCAGCCCCGGGACAGGACCTTATGGCTACACCTTC
cdr3_aa: CASSPGTGPYGYTF

d_call: .
j_call: TRBJ1-1
v_call: TRBV11-2
clone_size: few
cdr3_nt: TGTGCCAGCAGCTGGCTCGGAGTTAACACTGAAGCTTTCTTT
cdr3_aa: CASSWLGVNTEAFF

d_call: .
j_call: TRBJ1-4
v_call: TRBV2
clone_size: .
cdr3_nt: TGTGCCAGCAGTAACCTCGACAGTGCAACTAATGAAAAACTGTCTTTT
cdr3_aa: CASSNLDSATNEKLSF

d_call: .
j_call: TRBJ2-5
v_call: TRBV28
clone_size: .
cdr3_nt: TGTGCCAGCAGTAACCGTTGGAGCCCACAAGAGACCCAGTACTTC
cdr3_aa: CASSNRWSPQETQYF

d_call: .
j_call: TRBJ2-7
v_call: TRBV28
clone_size: .
cdr3_nt: TGTGCCAGCAGTTTACAGGACCAGGGTTCCTACGAGCAGTACTTC
cdr3_aa: CASSLQDQGSYEQYF

d_call: TRBD1
j_call: TRBJ2-1
v_call: TRBV27
clone_size: .
cdr3_nt: TGTGCCAGCAGCCCCCCCCCAGGGGGCTTGTATGAGCAGTTCTTC
cdr3_aa: CASSPPPGGLYEQFF

d_call: .
j_call: TRBJ2-3
v_call: TRBV27
clone_size: .
cdr3_nt: TGTGCCAGCAGGAAACGGGACCTAGACCTCACAGATACGCAGTATTTT
cdr3_aa: CASRKRDLDLTDTQYF

d_call: .
j_call: TRBJ2-7
v_call: TRBV7-7
clone_size: .
cdr3_nt: TGTGCCAGCAGCTTAGTAGGAGGGCGAGAGCAGTACTTC
cdr3_aa: CASSLVGGREQYF

d_call: .
j_call: TRBJ2-1
v_call: TRBV28
clone_size: .
cdr3_nt: TGTGCCAGCAGTTTTCAGGGGAACAATGAGCAGTTCTTC
cdr3_aa: CASSFQGNNEQFF

d_call: .
j_call: TRBJ2-1
v_call: TRBV7-2
clone_size: .
cdr3_nt: TGTGCCAGCAGCCCAGAGCTGAGTACGGTTCATGAGCAGTTCTTC
cdr3_aa: CASSPELSTVHEQFF

d_call: TRBD1
j_call: TRBJ2-7
v_call: TRBV28
clone_size: .
cdr3_nt: TGTGCCAGCAGTTTAGGGACAGGACGCGAGCAGTACTTC
cdr3_aa: CASSLGTGREQYF

d_call: .
j_call: TRBJ2-1
v_call: TRBV7-6
clone_size: .
cdr3_nt: TGTGCCAGCAGCTTATCTTTCCGGCCCCCCTACAATGAGCAGTTCTTC
cdr3_aa: CASSLSFRPPYNEQFF

d_call: .
j_call: TRBJ2-5
v_call: TRBV7-3
clone_size: once
cdr3_nt: TGTGCCAGCAGCTCGACGGGGGAACCGGCAGAGACCCAGTACTTC
cdr3_aa: CASSSTGEPAETQYF

d_call: .
j_call: TRBJ2-7
v_call: TRBV19
clone_size: .
cdr3_nt: TGTGCCAGTAGCATGACAGGATGGTCCTCGGAGCAGTACTTC
cdr3_aa: CASSMTGWSSEQYF

d_call: TRBD1
j_call: TRBJ2-7
v_call: TRBV28
clone_size: .
cdr3_nt: TGTGCCAGCAGTTTAGGGACAGATAGCTCCTACGAGCAGTACTTC
cdr3_aa: CASSLGTDSSYEQYF

d_call: .
j_call: TRBJ2-1
v_call: TRBV10-3
clone_size: .
cdr3_nt: TGTGCCATCAGTGAGCCCCGCCACAATGAGCAGTTCTTC
cdr3_aa: CAISEPRHNEQFF

d_call: TRBD2
j_call: TRBJ2-1
v_call: TRBV7-8
clone_size: .
cdr3_nt: TGTGCCAGCAGCTCAAGCGGGAGGGCCGTCGATGAGCAGTTCTTC
cdr3_aa: CASSSSGRAVDEQFF

d_call: .
j_call: TRBJ2-7
v_call: TRBV7-8
clone_size: .
cdr3_nt: TGTGCCAGCAGCCACGGGATTTTGACCTACGAGCAGTACTTC
cdr3_aa: CASSHGILTYEQYF

d_call: .
j_call: TRBJ1-2
v_call: TRBV19
clone_size: .
cdr3_nt: TGTGCCAGTAGTATACGGGTCCTAGCTAACTATGGCTACACCTTC
cdr3_aa: CASSIRVLANYGYTF

d_call: .
j_call: TRBJ2-7
v_call: TRBV28
clone_size: .
cdr3_nt: TGTGCCAGCAGTCCCTGGTCGGACAGCTCCTACGAGCAGTACTTC
cdr3_aa: CASSPWSDSSYEQYF

d_call: .
j_call: TRBJ1-5
v_call: TRBV7-9
clone_size: .
cdr3_nt: TGTGCCAGCAGCCCCCCGGGGAGCAATCAGCCCCAGCATTTT
cdr3_aa: CASSPPGSNQPQHF

d_call: TRBD1
j_call: TRBJ1-3
v_call: TRBV9
clone_size: .
cdr3_nt: TGTGCCAGCAGCGTAGAACGGGGACAGGGGGCAACTGGAAACACCATATATTTT
cdr3_aa: CASSVERGQGATGNTIYF

d_call: TRBD1
j_call: TRBJ1-5
v_call: TRBV9
clone_size: few
cdr3_nt: TGTGCCAGCATCAACAGGGGAAGCGGCAATCAGCCCCAGCATTTT
cdr3_aa: CASINRGSGNQPQHF

d_call: .
j_call: TRBJ2-7
v_call: TRBV27
clone_size: .
cdr3_nt: TGTGCCAGCATCGGCGCCCGCTCCTACGAGCAGTACTTC
cdr3_aa: CASIGARSYEQYF

d_call: .
j_call: TRBJ2-7
v_call: TRBV6-1
clone_size: few
cdr3_nt: TGTGCCAGCAGGGGGCCGGGACAACGCTCCTACGAGCAGTACTTC
cdr3_aa: CASRGPGQRSYEQYF

d_call: TRBD1
j_call: TRBJ1-1
v_call: TRBV15
clone_size: .
cdr3_nt: TGTGCCACCAGCACCCGACAGGGCAGGAACACTGAAGCTTTCTTT
cdr3_aa: CATSTRQGRNTEAFF

d_call: TRBD1
j_call: TRBJ1-1
v_call: TRBV27
clone_size: .
cdr3_nt: TGTGCCAGCAGTCCCCTCGGCGGGACAGGGGTCCCGAACACTGAAGCTTTCTTT
cdr3_aa: CASSPLGGTGVPNTEAFF

d_call: .
j_call: TRBJ2-7
v_call: TRBV18
clone_size: .
cdr3_nt: TGTGCCAGCTCACTGGACACCTCCTACGAGCAGTACTTC
cdr3_aa: CASSLDTSYEQYF

d_call: .
j_call: TRBJ2-2
v_call: TRBV7-9
clone_size: .
cdr3_nt: TGTGCCAGCAGCTCCAACCGGGCCCCGGACACCGGGGAGCTGTTTTTT
cdr3_aa: CASSSNRAPDTGELFF

d_call: .
j_call: TRBJ2-7
v_call: TRBV27
clone_size: .
cdr3_nt: TGTGCCAGCAGTTTCTACGGGGGAGAATCCTACGAGCAGTACTTC
cdr3_aa: CASSFYGGESYEQYF

d_call: .
j_call: TRBJ2-7
v_call: TRBV6-1
clone_size: .
cdr3_nt: TGTGCCAGCAGTGAGTGGCGGGTCTCCTACGAGCAGTACTTC
cdr3_aa: CASSEWRVSYEQYF

d_call: .
j_call: TRBJ1-5
v_call: TRBV19
clone_size: .
cdr3_nt: TGTGCCAGTAGTGTCCGGGACATCAATCAGCCCCAGCATTTT
cdr3_aa: CASSVRDINQPQHF

d_call: .
j_call: TRBJ1-1
v_call: TRBV7-9
clone_size: .
cdr3_nt: TGTGCCAGCAGCTTAGACGCAGGACCACTGCCCTTTGGGGCTTTCTTT
cdr3_aa: CASSLDAGPLPFGAFF

d_call: .
j_call: TRBJ2-4
v_call: TRBV30
clone_size: .
cdr3_nt: TGTGCCTGTCTCGTCCTAGCCAAAAACATTCAGTACTTC
cdr3_aa: CACLVLAKNIQYF

d_call: TRBD2
j_call: TRBJ2-3
v_call: TRBV9
clone_size: .
cdr3_nt: TGTGCCAGCAGCGCGAGCGGGAGCGGTGATACGCAGTATTTT
cdr3_aa: CASSASGSGDTQYF

d_call: TRBD2
j_call: TRBJ2-1
v_call: TRBV6-6
clone_size: .
cdr3_nt: TGTGCCAGCAGTTACGCGGGAGCCCCCAATGAGCAGTTCTTC
cdr3_aa: CASSYAGAPNEQFF

d_call: .
j_call: TRBJ2-5
v_call: TRBV5-4
clone_size: .
cdr3_nt: TGTGCCAGCAGCCCTACTCAGGGCCCGGCGGAGACCCAGTACTTC
cdr3_aa: CASSPTQGPAETQYF